The rows below give T cell receptor beta chains drawn from one sample of a study of T-cell reconstitution after alpha-beta-depleted transplantation in children. TCRdb ran MiXCR on the PCR reads and lists one entry per CDR3 protein. The data hold 200,000 to 300,000 distinct CDR3 sequences, with roughly 26% observed a single time. This material consisted of PBMCs, taken before TCRalphabeta/CD19-depleted stem cell transplant. All receptors derive from a girl aged 2 to 9 with Fanconi anemia, due to receive a stem cell transplant. Each CDR3 is given without its conserved first and last residue. Not all rows give a size; the values are once, few, many and, for expanded clones, a class.

TRBV28	TRBJ2-5	12	.	ASSTAGKQETQY
TRBV29-1	TRBJ2-5	14	many	SVEDMRQGWQETQY
TRBV27	TRBJ2-7	13	many	ASSMSGTGVGEQY
TRBV18	TRBJ2-1	13	.	ASSPRAREAGEQF
TRBV21-1	TRBJ2-7	19	.	ASSKEGTSVVRESVNYEQY
TRBV6-4	TRBJ2-7	9	.	ASFSSYEQY
TRBV7-7	TRBJ2-3	12	.	ASSPGQTTDTQY
TRBV29-1	TRBJ2-7	9	many	SVEGGSEQY
TRBV5-1	TRBJ2-7	13	.	ASSLPLESSYEQY
TRBV7-2	TRBJ1-5	14	.	ASSSPTGLSNQPQH
TRBV24-1	TRBJ1-6	13	.	ATKSVRDSYSPLH
TRBV6-1	TRBJ2-5	15	.	ASRHNPWDYGEETQY
TRBV11-3	TRBJ2-3	13	.	ASSFVAGPTDTQY
TRBV4-2	TRBJ2-3	15	once	ASSLERGLPSTDTQY
TRBV12-3/TRBV12-4	TRBJ2-1	11	many	ASSLGRELEQF
TRBV6-1	TRBJ2-7	12	many	ASSELTGSYEQY
TRBV12-3/TRBV12-4	TRBJ2-5	15	.	ASSPRRAHQWGETQY
TRBV20-1	TRBJ2-5	10	few	SARTSGGTQY
TRBV9	TRBJ2-1	13	.	ASSVEKVAYNEQF
TRBV5-1	TRBJ2-2	14	many	ASSSRLAGNTGELF
TRBV4-2	TRBJ1-4	13	.	ASSRSGTGNEKLF
TRBV6-6	TRBJ2-7	11	many	ASWFGGGDEQY
TRBV7-3	TRBJ2-1	11	.	ASSWGHLNEQF
TRBV6-4	TRBJ2-7	13	few	ASSPDGADSYEQY
TRBV20-1	TRBJ1-2	11	many	SASLTGPYGYT
TRBV29-1	TRBJ2-6	10	few	SPKSGANVLT
TRBV29-1	TRBJ2-1	10	few	SVVLVQLRQF
TRBV7-9	TRBJ2-3	14	.	ASSHGLAGSKDTQY
TRBV9	TRBJ1-1	15	few	ASSVGGGIVRNTEAF
TRBV29-1	TRBJ2-1	8	many	SVVLNEQF
TRBV29-1	TRBJ2-3	11	.	SVGQGGADTQY
TRBV7-6	TRBJ2-1	14	few	ASSLSGAGAENEQF
TRBV6-1	TRBJ2-7	12	.	ASSRPGQSNEQY
TRBV6-1	TRBJ1-5	14	few	ASRLAGRDSNQPQH
TRBV5-1	TRBJ1-1	12	.	ASSLTVPNTEAF
TRBV4-2	TRBJ1-2	13	few	ASSQEAGSSYGYT
TRBV29-1	TRBJ2-3	13	few	SVEDAGLYTDTQY
TRBV9	TRBJ1-5	19	few	ASTVVNRMDREPVSNQPQH
TRBV20-1	TRBJ2-1	13	few	SARDLAGAYNEQF
TRBV12-2	TRBJ2-1	13	few	ASRPKRVGRDEQF
TRBV20-1	TRBJ1-3	12	few	SARDSSSGNTIY
TRBV20-1	TRBJ2-7	13	.	SARDLMGGRDEQY
TRBV10-3	TRBJ2-5	10	.	AIRGGEETQY
TRBV29-1	TRBJ2-1	13	many	SVSGQGSLYNEQF
TRBV18	TRBJ2-4	14	.	ASSPWTGGAKNIQY
TRBV28	TRBJ2-1	12	.	ASRHRTAYNEQF
TRBV29-1	TRBJ2-5	11	many	SVDRDTQETQY
TRBV28	TRBJ1-1	11	.	ASILGVGSEAF
TRBV12-3/TRBV12-4	TRBJ2-1	12	few	ASSLYYSYNEQF
TRBV6-1	TRBJ1-2	12	few	ASRIGQDVRGYT
TRBV21-1	TRBJ2-7	11	few	ASSIPPSREQY
TRBV4-2	TRBJ2-2	12	many	ASSRTRATGELF
TRBV5-5	TRBJ2-7	13	.	ASSLGGARNYEQY